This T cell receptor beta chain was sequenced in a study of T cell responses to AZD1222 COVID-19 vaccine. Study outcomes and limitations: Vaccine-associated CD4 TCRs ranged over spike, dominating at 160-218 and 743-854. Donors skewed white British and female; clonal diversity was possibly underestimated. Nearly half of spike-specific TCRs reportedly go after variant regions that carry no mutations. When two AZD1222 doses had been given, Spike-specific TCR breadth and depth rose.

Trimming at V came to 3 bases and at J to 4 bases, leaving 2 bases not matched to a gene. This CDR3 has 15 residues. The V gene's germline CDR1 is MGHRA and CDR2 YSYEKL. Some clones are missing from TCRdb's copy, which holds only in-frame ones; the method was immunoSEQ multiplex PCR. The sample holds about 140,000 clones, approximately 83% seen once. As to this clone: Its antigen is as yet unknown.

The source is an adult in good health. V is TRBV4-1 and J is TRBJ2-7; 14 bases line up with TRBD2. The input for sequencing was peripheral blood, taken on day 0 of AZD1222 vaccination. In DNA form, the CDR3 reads TGCGCCAGCAGCCACGGACTAGCGGGAGGTTACGAGCAGTACTTC. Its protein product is CASSHGLAGGYEQYF.